The 23 T cell receptor beta chains in this list originate from one sample, sequenced in a study of preoperative IRX-2 immunotherapy in early breast cancer. Sequenced by immunoSEQ multiplex PCR; TCRdb stores in-frame clones only, minus some. The repertoire holds more than 35,000 clones, with about 72% as singletons. As for treatment: preoperative locoregional IRX-2 cytokine immunotherapy. The sample in question was tumor tissue, obtained after IRX-2 immunotherapy. Receptors were obtained from a human donor with breast cancer.

This sequence joins TRBV6-8 and TRBJ1-2; the D is unclear. Germline V gives CDR1 MNHGY, CDR2 SAAAGT. The CDR3 is made up of 18 amino acids. Trimming cost V 7 bases and J 5 bases, with 29 bases left between them. CDR3 residues: CASTEWGSQASGIYGYTF. The CDR3 coding sequence is TGTGCCAGCACTGAATGGGGATCCCAGGCTTCCGGGATATATGGCTACACCTTC.

This chain links TRBV7-1 with TRBJ2-7; 7 bases align to TRBD2. TRBV7-1 falls under the ORF class, with uncertain function. J was trimmed by 2 bases and V by 6 bases; bases with no gene match: 10. The CDR3 loop spans 15 amino acids. CDR3 bases: TGTGCCAGCAGTCCCCGGGACGGACTAGCCTACGAGCAGTACTTC. Residues: CASSPRDGLAYEQYF.

In nucleotides, the CDR3 is TGTGCCATCAGTGAGTCCCTCCAGGGAGGGGGTCAGCCCCAGCATTTT. Its protein product is CAISESLQGGGQPQHF. This chain links TRBV10-3 with TRBJ1-5, with a weak D call TRBD1 (6 bases). The CDR3 is 16 residues long. Germline loops: CDR1 ENHRY, CDR2 SYGVKD. V was shortened by 0 bases and J by 6 bases, with 15 bases between the two germline ends.

The chain recombines TRBV6-8 with TRBJ1-1; maybe TRBD1 (5 bases). The CDR3 spans 15 residues. Per germline, CDR1 MNHGY and CDR2 SAAAGT. The V end lost 5 bases, the J end lost 4 bases, and 17 bases lay between the germline ends. The CDR3 bases are TGTGCCAGCAGTAACGCTAGGGGTCGGGGCACTGAAGCTTTCTTT. It yields the protein CASSNARGRGTEAFF.

Comments on this clone: The limits of the CDR3 on the DNA are not certain, so only TCRdb's listed CDR3 is given. This sequence joins TRBV14 and TRBJ2-7. From germline, CDR1 is SGHDN and CDR2 FVKESK. The CDR3 adds up to 16 amino acids, both ends counted. The CDR3 region is CASSQVGPGRNGEQYF.

Comments on this clone: The germline gene is not matched at one end of the junction; a read error may be the cause. Because a base is unread or ambiguous, its residue is represented by X. J is TRBJ1-6 and V is TRBV6-7; 8 bases fit TRBD1. TRBV6-7 is filed as an ORF, its function uncertain. The CDR3 is 15 amino acids. The CDR3 loop reads CASSSTGTGGSPXHF. The DNA for the CDR3 is TGTGCCAGCAGCTCGACCGGGACAGGTGGCTCACCCYTCCACTTT.

This clone occurred a few times. The chain joins TRBV15 to TRBJ2-3; 8 bases map to TRBD2. V gave up 1 base and J gave up 2 bases; unmatched junction bases: 2. The length of the CDR3 is 15 residues. CDR1 LNHNV and CDR2 YYDKDF come from the germline V gene (reference sequence). CDR3 DNA sequence: TGTGCCACCAGCAGAGCGGGGGGGCTCACAGATACGCAGTATTTT. This gives the protein CATSRAGGLTDTQYF.

The J gene is TRBJ1-2, the V gene TRBV28, with 7 bases identical to TRBD1. V lost 2 bases and J lost 4; bases outside the gene matches: 4. The CDR3 is made up of 14 amino acids. CDR1 and CDR2 (germline): MDHEN, SYDVKM. The CDR3 here is CASSLGDSPYGYTF. The CDR3 region has the DNA TGTGCCAGCAGTTTAGGGGACAGTCCCTATGGCTACACCTTC.

This chain connects TRBV5-1 to TRBJ2-3; D is uncertain. The CDR3 consists of 15 residues. Germline V gene data show CDR1 as SGHRS and CDR2 as YFSETQ. Trimming stripped 1 base from V and 2 bases from J, with 11 bases between. CDR3 sequence (DNA): TGCGCCAGCAGCTTGTGGGTGGTGAACACAGATACGCAGTATTTT. Translated, it gives CASSLWVVNTDTQYF.

This clone has more than one count but fewer than ten. This sequence joins TRBV6-8 and TRBJ2-1, with 10 bases that match TRBD2. The length of the CDR3 is 14 residues. V dropped 9 bases and J dropped 7; count of bases not matched to a gene: 9. Germline values: CDR1 MNHGY, CDR2 SAAAGT. The CDR3: CASRLAGPTNEQFF. The DNA of the CDR3 is TGTGCCAGTCGACTAGCGGGCCCTACAAATGAGCAGTTCTTC.

The CDR3 nucleotides read TGTGCCAGCAGGTCACACCGAAACACCGGGGAGCTGTTTTTT. Residues: CASRSHRNTGELFF. This chain connects TRBV6-8 to TRBJ2-2; D is unclear. This CDR3 has 14 residues. The germline CDR1 and CDR2 sequences are MNHGY and SAAAGT. Trimming stripped 6 bases from V and 2 bases from J, with 10 bases between.

The chain carries TRBV11-3 and TRBJ1-2; D gene uncertain. Germline-derived CDR1 and CDR2 are SGHNT and YENEEA. The CDR3 loop spans 15 amino acids. V lost 4 bases and J 5 bases, leaving 17 bases between the germline ends. The chain's CDR3 is CASSSRTERLYGYTF. DNA for the CDR3: TGTGCCAGCAGCTCCCGGACGGAAAGATTATATGGCTACACCTTC.

The J gene is TRBJ2-7, the V gene TRBV6-8; 9 bases are a match to TRBD1. Germline V gene sequence: CDR1 MNHGY, CDR2 SAAAGT. The CDR3 consists of 15 residues. The J segment lost 1 base and the V segment lost 7 bases, leaving 8 bases of the junction unmatched. DNA for the CDR3: TGTGCCAGCACTATTTCCGGGACAGGGTCCTACGAGCAGTACTTC. Protein product: CASTISGTGSYEQYF.

Worth noting for this clone: Owing to an unread or ambiguous base, the encoded residue is reported as X. This chain joins TRBV29-1 and TRBJ2-1, with TRBD2 matching 15 bases. From germline, CDR1 is SQVTM and CDR2 ANQGSEA. The CDR3 runs to 15 residues. CDR3 in DNA: TGCARCGTAGGACTAGCGGGGGGGATATACAATGAGCAGTTCTTC. Protein sequence: CXVGLAGGIYNEQFF.

The chain combines TRBV11-3 with TRBJ2-3; 11 bases fit TRBD2. CDR3 size: 15 residues. Germline loops: CDR1 SGHNT, CDR2 YENEEA. After removal of 6 bases from V and 2 bases from J, the junction contained 4 bases not matched to a gene. The CDR3 loop reads CASRRLAGNTDTQYF. In DNA form, the CDR3 reads TGTGCCAGCAGACGACTAGCGGGGAACACAGATACGCAGTATTTT.

CDR3 sequence (DNA): TGTGCCAGTAGCATAACAGGGGACTACTTCTATGGCTACACCTTC. The encoded protein is CASSITGDYFYGYTF. V usage is TRBV19 and J usage is TRBJ1-2; TRBD1 agrees at 7 bases. The germline V gene encodes CDR1 LNHDA and CDR2 SQIVND (reference sequence). There are 15 residues in the CDR3. The J segment lost 4 bases and the V segment lost 6 bases, leaving 11 bases of the junction unmatched.

This chain joins TRBV18 and TRBJ2-7, with a tentative D call TRBD1 (5 bases). Trimming pared 4 bases from V and 6 bases from J, leaving 19 bases between. Germline V gene lookup returns CDR1 KGHSH and CDR2 LQKENI. The CDR3 contains 15 residues. CDR3 sequence (DNA): TGTGCCAGCTCACGCCAGACAGTCCCCTCGGCCGAGCAGTACTTC. Its protein product is CASSRQTVPSAEQYF.

V gene TRBV29-1 combines with J gene TRBJ1-2, with 8 bases that match TRBD1. Germline CDR1 is SQVTM and CDR2 is ANQGSEA. V gave up 4 bases and J gave up 6 bases; unmatched junction bases: 7. This CDR3 is built from 13 residues. DNA for the CDR3: TGCAGCGTTGCTCGGACAGGGCGACATGGCTACACCTTC. Protein sequence: CSVARTGRHGYTF.

This chain uses TRBV5-1 with TRBJ2-7; the match to TRBD2 covers 7 bases. From germline, CDR1 is SGHRS and CDR2 YFSETQ. Trimming took 3 bases from V and 2 from J; bases not matched to a gene: 11. CDR3 size: 16 residues. CDR3 sequence (DNA): TGCGCCAGCAGCTCCCTGTCAGCGGGGACCCCCTACGAGCAGTACTTC. As protein: CASSSLSAGTPYEQYF.

This sequence joins TRBV6-8 and TRBJ2-7, with TRBD2 identical over 16 bases. Trimming cost V 6 bases and J 7 bases; bases outside gene matches: 9. Germline CDR1 reads MNHGY; CDR2 reads SAAAGT. This CDR3 has 16 amino acids. The CDR3: CASRGTSGRGPWEQYF. The CDR3 nucleotides are TGTGCCAGCAGGGGGACTAGCGGGAGGGGCCCCTGGGAGCAGTACTTC.

The rearrangement links TRBV18 to TRBJ2-5, with TRBD1 identical over 8 bases. With V trimmed by 4 bases and J by 7 bases, 17 bases remained unmatched. CDR1 KGHSH and CDR2 LQKENI come from the germline V gene. This CDR3 region has 17 residues. The CDR3 DNA reads TGTGCCAGCTCACTGCAAAATGTCCGGACAGGGTACGGGACCCAGTACTTC. It translates to CASSLQNVRTGYGTQYF.

The V call is TRBV19, the J call TRBJ1-1, with a weak D call TRBD1 (5 bases). Germline lookup yields CDR1 LNHDA and CDR2 SQIVND (reference sequence). Trimming removed 4 bases from V and 4 bases from J, with 13 bases in between. This CDR3 region has 14 residues. CDR3 DNA: TGTGCCAGTAGTACAAGGGGTGTTGGCACTGAAGCTTTCTTT. Its protein product is CASSTRGVGTEAFF.

The gene calls are TRBV19 and TRBJ1-2, with 9 bases aligning to TRBD1. The trim removed 5 bases at V and 5 bases at J, leaving 3 bases unmatched. The CDR3 is 13 residues long. Germline V CDR1 and CDR2: LNHDA, SQIVND (reference sequence). The CDR3 region is CASSPGTGYGYTF. In nucleotides, the CDR3 is TGTGCCAGTAGTCCCGGGACAGGGTATGGCTACACCTTC.